This TCR beta chain was obtained from a study of blood T cell repertoires in COVID-19. Study information: The study drew acute and convalescent COVID-19 samples from the United States, Italy and Spain.

The germline V gene encodes CDR1 MGHRA and CDR2 YSYEKL. This CDR3 contains 15 residues. Trimming shortened V by 0 bases and J by 6 bases, and 14 bases separated the two germline ends. Seattle researchers signed up patients amid active infection and tracked them longitudinally. The data were produced by immunoSEQ multiplex PCR, yet TCRdb's version contains in-frame clones alone and is incomplete. The sample gives 25,000 to 35,000 clones, around 94% of which show up once; 0.75% to 0.85% is in the top ten. The sample consisted of peripheral blood. The receptor's source is a woman between 65 and 79 years old with COVID-19, enrolled during active disease. The rearrangement joins TRBV4-1 to TRBJ1-1, with D hard to call. CDR3 residues: CASSQDEGVRSEAFF. The CDR3 DNA is TGCGCCAGCAGCCAAGATGAGGGAGTCAGGTCTGAAGCTTTCTTT.